This T cell receptor (beta chain) was retrieved from a study of T-cell reconstitution after alpha-beta-depleted transplantation in children. General study findings and limits: Where some patients showed high TCRbeta diversity at day 60, it came from recipient T cells and thymic progenitors that had survived. From newly produced T cells came most of the T-cell counts and diversity one year after transplant. The origin of alpha-beta T cells about two months after transplant was reportedly several hundred expanded graft clones.

This clonotype was counted ten times or more. The antigen is unknown. The CDR3 has 13 residues. V lost 7 bases and J 0 bases, leaving 9 bases between the germline ends. Germline V gene lookup returns CDR1 MDHEN and CDR2 SYDVKM. Unique molecular identifiers were built into the TCRbeta library. TCRdb reanalysed the PCR reads using MiXCR and keeps one entry per CDR3 protein. Of about 120,000 distinct CDR3 sequences in the sample, about 21% were seen once. The rearrangement joins TRBV28 to TRBJ1-2; possible D gene TRBD1, 5 bases. The sequencing here drew on PBMCs, mostly from graft donor cells, taken 180 days after TCRalphabeta/CD19-depleted stem cell transplant. The source of this sequence is a male patient between 2 and 9 years old who had a stem cell transplant for chronic granulomatous disease, so the T cells may come from the graft donor. This CDR3 is CASTSGPNYGYTF. In DNA, the CDR3 is TGTGCCAGCACCTCGGGGCCTAACTATGGCTACACCTTC.